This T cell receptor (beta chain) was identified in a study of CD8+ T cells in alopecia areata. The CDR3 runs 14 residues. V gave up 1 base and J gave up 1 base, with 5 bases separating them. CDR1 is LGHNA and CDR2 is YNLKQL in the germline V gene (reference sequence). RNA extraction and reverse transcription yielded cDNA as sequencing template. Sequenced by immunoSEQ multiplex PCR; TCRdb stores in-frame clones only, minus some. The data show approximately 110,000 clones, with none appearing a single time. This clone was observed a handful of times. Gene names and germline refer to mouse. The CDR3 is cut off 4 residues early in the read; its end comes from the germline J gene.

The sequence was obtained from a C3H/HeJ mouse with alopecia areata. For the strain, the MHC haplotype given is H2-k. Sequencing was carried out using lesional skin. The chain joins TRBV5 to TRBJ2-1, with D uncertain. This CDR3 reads CASSQVGNYAEQFF. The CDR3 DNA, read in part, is TGTGCCAGCAGCCAAGTAGGGAACTATGCT.